This entry concerns a single TCR beta chain. This receptor's antigen is unknown. No base quality information exists; no much larger clone differs at one position. On a MiSeq, deep resolution sequencing aimed for a depth between 1 in 1 million and 1 in 200,000 T cells, with each clonotype covered approximately 9.8x on average. TCR beta libraries were generated with the immunoSEQ hsTCRB Kit. In the authors' own workflow: Data were analyzed with ImmunoSEQ Data Assistant and ImmunoSEQ Analyzer, with V, D and J genes assigned per IMGT definitions. Clonality, which ranges from 0 to 1, was calculated as one minus the normalized Shannon entropy of productive rearrangement frequencies. Only overrepresented clonotypes making up at least 0.05% of each patient's repertoire were included in the public clonotype analysis. About twelve repertoires from age-matched healthy donors, obtained from immuneACCESS, served as clonality controls. The table was pulled from immuneACCESS by TCRdb, which kept in-frame rearrangements only. Such tables lose some clones; where checked, under half of the loss comes from unresolved V genes, and the rest has no known cause. Clonal size and the V and J genes are those of that table, whereas D and trimming came from the DNA. For this sample there are 250,000 to 350,000 clones; 70% to 80% appear just once. Together, the top ten hold approximately 5.1% of the sample.

The time point label here, explained by the study, means: progressive disease on ibrutinib. For TCR beta library preparation, roughly 2 micrograms of genomic DNA were extracted from the cryopreserved PBMCs. Longitudinal blood samples from CLL patients on ibrutinib monotherapy underwent high-throughput TCR beta sequencing. The patients took part in an open-label, single-center phase 2 trial of ibrutinib monotherapy. As encoded in the germline V gene, CDR1 is SGHNT while CDR2 is YENEEA. V lost 5 bases and J lost 4 bases; the stretch between them is 10 bases long. Including the terminal cysteine and phenylalanine, the CDR3 comprises 13 residues. The CDR3 DNA has 39 bases and is translated from base 1. The data were taken from a study of cytotoxic CD8 clonotypes in ibrutinib-treated CLL (dated by TCRdb to about 2021). Broadly, across the study: The cohort included around 15 treatment-naive and approximately eleven relapsed/refractory patients; about 18 were IGHV unmutated. Cryopreserved peripheral blood mononuclear cells were collected at three points: before therapy, at response, and at either sustained remission or disease progression. The response samples were drawn at a median of approximately 12 months into treatment, with a range of about 6 to 40 months. Every remission and progressive disease sample was obtained while ibrutinib was still being received by the patients. Samples averaged approximately 250,000 productive templates and just under 95,000 productive rearrangements. Partial responses were observed in about 25 patients and complete responses in 2; after a median follow-up of roughly 62 months, remission was maintained in around 14 patients and progression was observed in approximately 12. Of the 85 to 90 participants in the trial, 25 to 30 had longitudinal samples available. Beyond this particular receptor, the publication reports: Public clonotypes were rare and either shrank or stayed stable during treatment, and the rise in clonality at ibrutinib response reflected expansion of private clonotypes. Baseline clonality exceeded that of age-matched healthy donors and correlated strongly with circulating CD8+ T-cell counts. Sampling times were not matched between patients in sustained remission and patients whose disease was progressing, and lymph node repertoires were not examined. At ibrutinib response clonality went up, during sustained remission it held steady, and at progression it dropped back toward baseline.

The rearrangement combines TRBV11-3 with TRBJ2-3, and TRBD2 may be the D gene, going by 5 matching bases. The clonotype originates from a human donor with chronic lymphocytic leukemia. Sequenced material: PBMCs, taken at disease progression, from a patient treated with ibrutinib. Read as DNA, the sequence is TGTGCCAGCAGCGCCGTCGGGGCAGATACGCAGTATTTT. Translated, it gives CASSAVGADTQYF.